This TCR beta chain was sequenced in a study of cytomegalovirus exposure and HLA in healthy donors. Details on this clone: What it binds is unknown.

Findings and limits, study-wide: A missense variant in DCLRE1C was later tied to TCR beta V- and J-gene trimming. Testing in vitro showed a few CMV-associated chains specific for CMV antigens. Rarity characterized most TCR sequences, yet some public TCRs appeared in many donors. Clonal expansion was found to be greater in HLA-associated TCR beta chains than in equally common others in a later analysis.

Trimming took off 0 bases at V and 5 bases at J, with 4 bases between the two ends. Germline V gene data show CDR1 as GTSNPN and CDR2 as SVGIG (reference sequence). This CDR3 has 12 residues. Primers for the PCR totalled 60 Vbeta and 13 Jbeta. Sequenced by immunoSEQ multiplex PCR; TCRdb stores in-frame clones only, minus some. The sample shows more than 85,000 clones, approximately 80% of them seen only once. The V and J genes are TRBV30 and TRBJ2-2, with D unresolved. The sequenced sample consisted of PBMCs. This TCR came from a male donor in good health and CMV-seronegative. CDR3 protein: CAWSVLTGELFF. The CDR3 DNA follows: TGTGCCTGGAGTGTTTTAACCGGGGAGCTGTTTTTT. Drawing the rest from reference TRBV30 and TRBJ2-2, the complete variable domain is SQTIHQWPATLVQPVGSPLSLECTVEGTSNPNLYWYRQAAGRGLQLLFYSVGIGQISSEVPQNLSASRPQDRQFILSSKKLLLSDSGFYLCAWSVLTGELFFGEGSRLTVL.